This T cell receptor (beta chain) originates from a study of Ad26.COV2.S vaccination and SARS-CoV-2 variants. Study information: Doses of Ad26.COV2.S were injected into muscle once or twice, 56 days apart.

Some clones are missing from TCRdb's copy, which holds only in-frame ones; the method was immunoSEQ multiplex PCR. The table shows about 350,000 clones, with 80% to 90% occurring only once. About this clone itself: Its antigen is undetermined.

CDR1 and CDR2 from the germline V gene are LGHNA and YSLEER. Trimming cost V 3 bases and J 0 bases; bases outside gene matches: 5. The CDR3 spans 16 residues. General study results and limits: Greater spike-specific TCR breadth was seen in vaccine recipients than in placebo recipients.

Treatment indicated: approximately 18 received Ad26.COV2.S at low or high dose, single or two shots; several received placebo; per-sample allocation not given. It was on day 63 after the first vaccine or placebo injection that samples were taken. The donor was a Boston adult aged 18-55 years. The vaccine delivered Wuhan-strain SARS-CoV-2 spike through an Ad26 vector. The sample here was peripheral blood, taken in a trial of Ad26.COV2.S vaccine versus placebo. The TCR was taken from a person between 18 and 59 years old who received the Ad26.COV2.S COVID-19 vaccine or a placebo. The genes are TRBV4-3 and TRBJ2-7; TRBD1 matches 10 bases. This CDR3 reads CASSHGTGESSYEQYF. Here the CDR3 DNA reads TGCGCCAGCAGCCACGGGACAGGGGAAAGCTCCTACGAGCAGTACTTC.